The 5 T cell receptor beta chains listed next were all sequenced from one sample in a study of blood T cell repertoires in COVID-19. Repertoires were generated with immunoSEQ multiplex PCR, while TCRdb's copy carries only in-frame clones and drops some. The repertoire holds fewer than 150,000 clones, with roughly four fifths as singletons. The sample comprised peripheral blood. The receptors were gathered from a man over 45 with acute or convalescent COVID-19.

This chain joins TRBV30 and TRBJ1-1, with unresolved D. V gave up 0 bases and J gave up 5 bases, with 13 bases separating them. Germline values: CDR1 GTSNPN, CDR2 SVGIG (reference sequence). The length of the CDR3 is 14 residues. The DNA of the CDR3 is TGTGCCTGGAGTGTTGGCGGCGGCGTGACTGAAGCTTTCTTT. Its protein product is CAWSVGGGVTEAFF.

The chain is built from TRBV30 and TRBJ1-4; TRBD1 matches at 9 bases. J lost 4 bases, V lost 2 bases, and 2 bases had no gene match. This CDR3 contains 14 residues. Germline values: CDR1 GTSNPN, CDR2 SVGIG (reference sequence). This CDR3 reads CAWSRQGGNEKLFF. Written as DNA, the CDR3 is TGTGCCTGGAGTAGACAGGGGGGTAATGAAAAACTGTTTTTT. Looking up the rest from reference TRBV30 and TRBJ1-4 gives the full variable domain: SQTIHQWPATLVQPVGSPLSLECTVEGTSNPNLYWYRQAAGRGLQLLFYSVGIGQISSEVPQNLSASRPQDRQFILSSKKLLLSDSGFYLCAWSRQGGNEKLFFGSGTQLSVL.

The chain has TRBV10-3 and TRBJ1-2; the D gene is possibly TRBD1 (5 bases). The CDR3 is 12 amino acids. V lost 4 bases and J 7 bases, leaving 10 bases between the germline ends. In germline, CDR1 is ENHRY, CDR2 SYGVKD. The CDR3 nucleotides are TGTGCCATCAGTGGGGGGGGAGGTGGCTACACCTTC. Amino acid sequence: CAISGGGGGYTF.

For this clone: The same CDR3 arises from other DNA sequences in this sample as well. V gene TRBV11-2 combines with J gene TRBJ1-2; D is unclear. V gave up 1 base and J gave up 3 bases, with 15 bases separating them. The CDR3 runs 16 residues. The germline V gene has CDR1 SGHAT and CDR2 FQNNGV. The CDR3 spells CASSLANVRGDYGYTF. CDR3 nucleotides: TGTGCCAGCAGCTTAGCAAACGTCAGAGGAGACTATGGCTACACCTTC.

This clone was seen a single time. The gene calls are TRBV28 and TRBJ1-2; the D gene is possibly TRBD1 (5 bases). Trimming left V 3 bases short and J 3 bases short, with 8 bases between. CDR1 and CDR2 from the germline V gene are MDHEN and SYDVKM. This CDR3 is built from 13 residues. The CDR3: CASSFSQDYGYTF. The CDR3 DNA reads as TGTGCCAGCAGTTTTTCACAGGACTATGGCTACACCTTC.